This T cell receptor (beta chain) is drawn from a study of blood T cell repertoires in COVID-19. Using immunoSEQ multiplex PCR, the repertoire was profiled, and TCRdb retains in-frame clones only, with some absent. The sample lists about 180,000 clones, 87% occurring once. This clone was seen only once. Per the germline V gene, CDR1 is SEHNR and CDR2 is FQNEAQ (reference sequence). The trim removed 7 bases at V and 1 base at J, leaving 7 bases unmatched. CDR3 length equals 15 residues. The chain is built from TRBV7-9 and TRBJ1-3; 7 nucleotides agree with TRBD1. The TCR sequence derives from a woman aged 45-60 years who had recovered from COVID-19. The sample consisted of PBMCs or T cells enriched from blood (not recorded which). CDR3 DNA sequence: TGTGCCAGCAACCCGACAGGGAGTTCTGGAAACACCATATATTTT. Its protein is CASNPTGSSGNTIYF.